A selection of T cell receptor beta chains follows, all from one sample in a study of blood T cell repertoires in COVID-19. Measured with immunoSEQ multiplex PCR; TCRdb has only the in-frame clones, and not every one. Seen here are about 220,000 clones, roughly 81% observed once, and the top ten hold roughly 2.6%. The specimen sequenced was peripheral blood. Every receptor here comes from a man aged 45-60 years who had recovered from COVID-19. Each CDR3 is given with its conserved first and last residue. Each record gives: clone size, J gene, D gene, V gene, CDR3 DNA, CDR3 protein. D genes are given only for firm matches. Only some rows state a clone size, as once, few, many or a class for expanded clones.

clone_size: once
j_call: TRBJ2-7
d_call: NA
v_call: TRBV5-1
cdr3_nt: TGCGCCAGCAGCTTGGTCCCCAGTGGGAGTAGCCGATCCTACGAGCAGTACTTC
cdr3_aa: CASSLVPSGSSRSYEQYF

clone_size: NA
j_call: TRBJ1-6
d_call: TRBD1
v_call: TRBV5-1
cdr3_nt: TGCGCCAGCAGCTTGGACGGGACAGGTGCTTCACCCCTCCACTTT
cdr3_aa: CASSLDGTGASPLHF

clone_size: NA
j_call: TRBJ2-3
d_call: NA
v_call: TRBV25-1
cdr3_nt: TGTGCCAGCAGTGACCCTATCGATACGCAGTATTTT
cdr3_aa: CASSDPIDTQYF

clone_size: NA
j_call: TRBJ1-1
d_call: TRBD1
v_call: TRBV18
cdr3_nt: TGTGCCAGCTCACCACCGGGACAGGGGGGCTCTGAAGCTTTCTTT
cdr3_aa: CASSPPGQGGSEAFF

clone_size: NA
j_call: TRBJ1-4
d_call: TRBD1
v_call: TRBV30
cdr3_nt: TGTGCCTGGAGTAGTAGGGGGCCGCCTAATGAAAAACTGTTTTTT
cdr3_aa: CAWSSRGPPNEKLFF

clone_size: NA
j_call: TRBJ2-3
d_call: NA
v_call: TRBV4-2
cdr3_nt: TGTGCCAGCAGCCAAGATCGAAGGGGCGGCACAGATACGCAGTATTTT
cdr3_aa: CASSQDRRGGTDTQYF

clone_size: NA
j_call: TRBJ1-5
d_call: NA
v_call: TRBV19
cdr3_nt: TGTGCCAGTACCAAGACAGTTAGCAATCAGCCCCAGCATTTT
cdr3_aa: CASTKTVSNQPQHF

clone_size: NA
j_call: TRBJ2-2
d_call: NA
v_call: TRBV6-5
cdr3_nt: TGTGCCAGCAGTTACAGGGGGTTAAACACCGGGGAGCTGTTTTTT
cdr3_aa: CASSYRGLNTGELFF

clone_size: NA
j_call: TRBJ1-5
d_call: NA
v_call: TRBV28
cdr3_nt: TGTGCCAGCAGTTTGACGGGGAAGGGGGATCAGCCCCAGCATTTT
cdr3_aa: CASSLTGKGDQPQHF

clone_size: NA
j_call: TRBJ2-1
d_call: NA
v_call: TRBV5-1
cdr3_nt: TGCGCCAGCAGCTTGGTAAGCGGTCAGGAAGAGCAGTTCTTC
cdr3_aa: CASSLVSGQEEQFF

clone_size: NA
j_call: TRBJ1-4
d_call: NA
v_call: TRBV6-5
cdr3_nt: TGTGCCAGCAGTCTTACAAGCGCAACTAATGAAAAACTGTTTTTT
cdr3_aa: CASSLTSATNEKLFF

clone_size: NA
j_call: TRBJ2-5
d_call: TRBD2
v_call: TRBV6-5
cdr3_nt: TGTGCCAGCCGAAGTTCGGCGGGAGTGGTGGAGACCCAGTACTTC
cdr3_aa: CASRSSAGVVETQYF

clone_size: once
j_call: TRBJ2-1
d_call: NA
v_call: TRBV3-1/TRBV3-2
cdr3_nt: TGTGCCAGCAGCCGGAGGACTACCAGCCCGCAGTTCTTC
cdr3_aa: CASSRRTTSPQFF

clone_size: NA
j_call: TRBJ1-5
d_call: TRBD1
v_call: TRBV19
cdr3_nt: TGTGCCAGCGACCTGGACAGGGGAAGGGGACGGAATCAGCCCCAGCATTTT
cdr3_aa: CASDLDRGRGRNQPQHF

clone_size: NA
j_call: TRBJ2-1
d_call: TRBD2
v_call: TRBV4-1
cdr3_nt: TGCGCCAGCAGCCAATCCGTCTCTTTTAGCGGGGGACCTTACAATGAGCAGTTCTTC
cdr3_aa: CASSQSVSFSGGPYNEQFF

clone_size: NA
j_call: TRBJ2-5
d_call: NA
v_call: TRBV19
cdr3_nt: TGTGCCAGTAGGTTAACTAGTGGGGAGACCCAGTACTTC
cdr3_aa: CASRLTSGETQYF

clone_size: NA
j_call: TRBJ2-7
d_call: TRBD2
v_call: TRBV7-6
cdr3_nt: TGTGCCAGCAGCTTGGGAGCGGGAGGGCCAGGCGAGCAGTACTTC
cdr3_aa: CASSLGAGGPGEQYF

clone_size: NA
j_call: TRBJ2-2
d_call: NA
v_call: TRBV18
cdr3_nt: TGTGCCAGCTCACCCCGACTGGCGGACAGAAGGGACACCGGGGAGCTGTTTTTT
cdr3_aa: CASSPRLADRRDTGELFF